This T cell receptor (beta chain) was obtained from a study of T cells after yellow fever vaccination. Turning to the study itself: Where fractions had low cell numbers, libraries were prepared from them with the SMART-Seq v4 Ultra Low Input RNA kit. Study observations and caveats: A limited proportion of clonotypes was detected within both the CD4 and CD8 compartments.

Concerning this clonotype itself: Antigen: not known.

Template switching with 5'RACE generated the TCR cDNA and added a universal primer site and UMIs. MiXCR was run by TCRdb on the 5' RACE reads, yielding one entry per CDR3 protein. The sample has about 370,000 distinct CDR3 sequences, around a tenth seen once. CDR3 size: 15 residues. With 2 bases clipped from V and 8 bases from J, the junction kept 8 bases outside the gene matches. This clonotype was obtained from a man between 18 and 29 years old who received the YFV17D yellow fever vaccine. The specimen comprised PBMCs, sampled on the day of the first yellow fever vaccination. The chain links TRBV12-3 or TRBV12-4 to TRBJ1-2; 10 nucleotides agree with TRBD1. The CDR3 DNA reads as TGTGCCAGCAGTTTATCGAGGACAGGGGGGGGCGGCTACACCTTC. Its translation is CASSLSRTGGGGYTF.